Following are 18 T cell receptor beta chains from one sample sequenced in a study of blood T cell repertoires in COVID-19. Sequenced by immunoSEQ multiplex PCR; TCRdb stores in-frame clones only, minus some. Of some 170,000 clones listed, around 74% are singletons. Sequenced: peripheral blood. The receptors were gathered from a man between 65 and 85 years old with acute or convalescent COVID-19.

J is TRBJ2-7 and V is TRBV30; TRBD1 aligns across 9 bases. The CDR3 sequence is 14 residues long. Germline CDR1 is GTSNPN and CDR2 is SVGIG (reference sequence). J was trimmed by 2 bases and V by 2 bases; bases with no gene match: 4. The CDR3 loop reads CAWSLQGATYEQYF. The CDR3 coding sequence is TGTGCCTGGAGTCTACAGGGGGCCACCTACGAGCAGTACTTC. Looking up the rest from reference TRBV30 and TRBJ2-7 gives the full variable domain: SQTIHQWPATLVQPVGSPLSLECTVEGTSNPNLYWYRQAAGRGLQLLFYSVGIGQISSEVPQNLSASRPQDRQFILSSKKLLLSDSGFYLCAWSLQGATYEQYFGPGTRLTVT.

This chain links TRBV9 with TRBJ2-3, with 8 bases that match TRBD2. Germline V gives CDR1 SGDLS, CDR2 YYNGEE. J gave up 0 bases and V 3 bases, and 3 bases lay outside the gene matches. The length of the CDR3 is 15 residues. CDR3 sequence: CASSEGLGSTDTQYF. CDR3 coding DNA: TGTGCCAGCAGCGAGGGACTAGGGAGCACAGATACGCAGTATTTT.

The chain recombines TRBV27 with TRBJ1-6; 10 bases map to TRBD1. V was pared by 6 bases and J by 0 bases, with 5 bases of the junction left unmatched. Germline V gives CDR1 MNHEY, CDR2 SMNVEV (reference sequence). This CDR3 contains 17 residues. Written as DNA, the CDR3 is TGTGCCAGCAGCGACAGGGGGCGTAGCTCCTATAATTCACCCCTCCACTTT. Translating it yields CASSDRGRSSYNSPLHF.

The rearrangement uses TRBV19 and TRBJ2-5; TRBD2 agrees at 10 bases. Germline loops: CDR1 LNHDA, CDR2 SQIVND (reference sequence). The V segment lost 10 bases and the J segment 4 bases; nucleotides outside the gene matches: 12. This CDR3 has 15 amino acids. CDR3 nucleotides: TGTGCCACCCAAGAGCGGGAGGGCCGCCGAGAGACCCAGTACTTC. Its translation: CATQEREGRRETQYF.

This sequence joins TRBV5-6 and TRBJ2-7; 8 bases fit TRBD2. This CDR3 spans 18 amino acids. The germline V gene encodes CDR1 SGHDT and CDR2 YYEEEE. V shed 0 bases, J shed 7 bases, and the junction held 18 bases outside the gene matches. CDR3: CASSLDGVGQRGLLEQYF. The CDR3 bases are TGTGCCAGCAGCTTGGACGGGGTGGGCCAGCGGGGGCTCTTGGAGCAGTACTTC.

The J gene is TRBJ2-5, the V gene TRBV14; TRBD2 matches 11 bases. This CDR3 is 17 amino acids long. CDR1 SGHDN and CDR2 FVKESK come from the germline V gene. The V and J ends lost 0 bases and 2 bases, in that order; junction bases with no gene match: 5. The CDR3 spells CASSQDLAGGWQETQYF. CDR3 in DNA: TGTGCCAGCAGCCAAGATCTAGCGGGGGGTTGGCAAGAGACCCAGTACTTC.

V is TRBV18 and J is TRBJ2-7; TRBD1 matches at 9 bases. The CDR3 runs to 19 residues. Per germline, CDR1 KGHSH and CDR2 LQKENI. The V and J ends lost 3 bases and 0 bases, in that order; junction bases with no gene match: 15. CDR3 amino acids: CASSPDPGQGSFFSYEQYF. In nucleotides, the CDR3 is TGTGCCAGCTCACCCGATCCGGGACAGGGCTCTTTTTTCTCCTACGAGCAGTACTTC.

V and J are TRBV4-1 and TRBJ1-2; 7 bases fit TRBD1. Germline lookup yields CDR1 MGHRA and CDR2 YSYEKL. The CDR3 totals 15 residues. Unmatched junction bases numbered 8, after V lost 4 bases and J lost 3 bases. Here the CDR3 reads CASSPGTAQYYGYTF. For the CDR3, the DNA is TGCGCCAGCAGCCCGGGGACAGCCCAATACTATGGCTACACCTTC.

This sequence joins TRBV27 and TRBJ2-5, with 9 bases fitting TRBD1. Trimming cost V 5 bases and J 1 base; bases outside gene matches: 8. The CDR3 contains 16 residues. Germline V gene sequence: CDR1 MNHEY, CDR2 SMNVEV (reference sequence). The CDR3 bases are TGTGCCAGCAGTACAAGACAGGGGGACATCCAAGAGACCCAGTACTTC. It specifies CASSTRQGDIQETQYF.

The rearrangement links TRBV21-1 to TRBJ2-6; the table names TRBD2, a call not compared with the DNA. TRBV21-1 is a pseudogene. The CDR3 sequence is 17 residues long. The CDR3 nucleotides are TGTGCCAGCAGCAAAGACCGGGAGGGCTCTGGGGCCAACGTCCTGACTTTC. Its translation: CASSKDREGSGANVLTF.

The genes are TRBV11-3 and TRBJ1-1; no clear D gene. The germline V and J ends were trimmed by 1 base and 7 bases, with 7 bases remaining between them. The CDR3 has 12 residues. Germline V gene data show CDR1 as SGHNT and CDR2 as YENEEA. The CDR3 loop reads CASSLGGGEAFF. The CDR3 DNA is TGTGCCAGCAGCTTAGGAGGAGGTGAAGCTTTCTTT.

The CDR3 loop reads CASKLSGRAFDIQYF. CDR3 nucleotide sequence: TGTGCCAGCAAGCTTAGCGGGAGGGCCTTTGACATTCAGTACTTC. The chain employs TRBV5-4 and TRBJ2-4, with TRBD2 matching 11 bases. V trimming: 6 bases; J trimming: 8 bases; junction bases outside the gene matches: 10. Germline V gives CDR1 SGHNT, CDR2 YYREEE (reference sequence). The CDR3 loop spans 15 amino acids.

This clone turned up a few times. This chain links TRBV11-3 with TRBJ1-1, with D uncertain. Trimming cost V 3 bases and J 0 bases, with 5 bases left between them. Looked up from germline, CDR1 is SGHNT and CDR2 is YENEEA. The CDR3 is 13 amino acids. CDR3 amino acids: CASSFQMNTEAFF. The CDR3, as DNA: TGTGCCAGCAGCTTTCAGATGAACACTGAAGCTTTCTTT.

V and J are TRBV7-9 and TRBJ1-1; 9 bases are a match to TRBD1. After removal of 5 bases from V and 1 base from J, the junction contained 2 bases not matched to a gene. This CDR3 contains 14 residues. Germline V gene sequence: CDR1 SEHNR, CDR2 FQNEAQ (reference sequence). CDR3 residues: CASSQDRGNTEAFF. The CDR3 coding sequence is TGTGCCAGCAGCCAGGACAGGGGGAACACTGAAGCTTTCTTT.

The table lists this clone with many counts. The chain recombines TRBV7-3 with TRBJ1-4, with 8 nucleotides matching TRBD1. CDR3 length equals 15 residues. Trimming removed 3 bases from V and 4 bases from J; junction bases left unmatched: 4. Germline V lookup: CDR1 SGHTA, CDR2 FQGTGA. CDR3 sequence reads: CASSLTGAVNEKLFF. The CDR3 DNA is TGTGCCAGCAGCTTGACAGGGGCTGTTAATGAAAAACTGTTTTTT. Full variable domain (outside the CDR3, taken from reference TRBV7-3 and TRBJ1-4): GAGVSQTPSNKVTEKGKYVELRCDPISGHTALYWYRQSLGQGPEFLIYFQGTGAADDSGLPNDRFFAVRPEGSVSTLKIQRTERGDSAVYLCASSLTGAVNEKLFFGSGTQLSVL.

In its sample, this clone was seen once. A junction boundary mismatches the germline segment, possibly from a read error. The V call is TRBV12-3 or TRBV12-4, the J call TRBJ1-2; TRBD1 might be the D (5 bases). The CDR3 has 12 residues. DNA of the CDR3: TGTGCCAGCAGTACGACAGCCTATCGCTACACCTTC. It specifies CASSTTAYRYTF.

V usage is TRBV25-1 and J usage is TRBJ2-1; 9 bases match TRBD2. Germline V CDR1 and CDR2: MGHDK, SYGVNS. The CDR3 runs 15 residues. Germline trimming cut 3 bases from V and 6 bases from J; bases unmatched to any gene: 6. The CDR3 spells CASSDRLAGVNEQFF. CDR3 DNA: TGTGCCAGCAGTGATCGTTTAGCGGGAGTCAATGAGCAGTTCTTC.

The chain carries TRBV5-1 and TRBJ2-1, with D unresolved. Germline V gene lookup returns CDR1 SGHRS and CDR2 YFSETQ. V lost 0 bases, J lost 7 bases, and 14 bases lay in between. This CDR3 comprises 15 residues. This chain's CDR3 is CASSLDPGVSNEQFF. DNA of the CDR3: TGCGCCAGCAGCTTGGACCCTGGAGTTTCAAATGAGCAGTTCTTC.